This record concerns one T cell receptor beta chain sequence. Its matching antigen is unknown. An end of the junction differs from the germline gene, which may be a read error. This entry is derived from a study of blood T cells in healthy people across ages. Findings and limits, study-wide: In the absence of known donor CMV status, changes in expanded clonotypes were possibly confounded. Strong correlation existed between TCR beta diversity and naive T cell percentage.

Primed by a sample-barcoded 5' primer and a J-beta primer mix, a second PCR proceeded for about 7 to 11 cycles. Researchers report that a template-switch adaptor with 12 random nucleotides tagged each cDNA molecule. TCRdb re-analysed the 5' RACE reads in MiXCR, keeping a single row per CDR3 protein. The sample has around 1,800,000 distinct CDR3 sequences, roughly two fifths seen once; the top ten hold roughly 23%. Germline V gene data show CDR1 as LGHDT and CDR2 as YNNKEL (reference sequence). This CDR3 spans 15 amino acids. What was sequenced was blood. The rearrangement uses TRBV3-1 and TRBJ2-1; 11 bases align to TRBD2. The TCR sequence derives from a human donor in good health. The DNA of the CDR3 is TGTGCCAGCAGCGAGGGACTAGCGGTCTACGATGAGCAGTTCTTC. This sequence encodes CASSEGLAVYDEQFF.